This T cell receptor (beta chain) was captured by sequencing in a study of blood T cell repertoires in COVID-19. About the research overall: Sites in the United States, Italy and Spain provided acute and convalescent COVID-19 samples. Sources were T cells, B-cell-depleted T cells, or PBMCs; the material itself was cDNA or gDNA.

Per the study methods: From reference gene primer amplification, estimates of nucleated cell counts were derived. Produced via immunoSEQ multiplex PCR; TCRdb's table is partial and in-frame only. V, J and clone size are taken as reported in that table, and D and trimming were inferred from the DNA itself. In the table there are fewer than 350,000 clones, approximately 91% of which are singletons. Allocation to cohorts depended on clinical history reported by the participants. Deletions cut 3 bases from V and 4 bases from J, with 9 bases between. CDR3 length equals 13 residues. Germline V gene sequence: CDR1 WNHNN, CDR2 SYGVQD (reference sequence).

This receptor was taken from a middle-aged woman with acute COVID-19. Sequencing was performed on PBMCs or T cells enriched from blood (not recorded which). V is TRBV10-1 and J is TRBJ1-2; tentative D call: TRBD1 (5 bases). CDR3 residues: CASSDRVLYGYTF. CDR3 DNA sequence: TGCGCCAGCAGTGACAGGGTTCTCTATGGCTACACCTTC.